The 3 T cell receptor beta chains below come from one sample, sequenced in a study of radiation and T cells in renal cell carcinoma. Time point meaning: blood 2 weeks post-SBRT. The treatment here: 15 Gy SBRT to primary tumor, nephrectomy 4 weeks later. The method was immunoSEQ multiplex PCR; TCRdb's version includes in-frame clones alone and lacks a portion of them. The repertoire has roughly 130,000 clones, approximately 90% of them found once; the top ten carry 5% to 6%. Sequenced here: blood, sampled from a patient whose treatment included radiotherapy and nephrectomy. These receptors all come from a woman in her 70s with renal cell carcinoma.

The CDR3 loop is CAWSPGRAHSGNTIYF. CDR3 coding DNA: TGTGCCTGGAGCCCTGGAAGGGCCCACTCTGGAAACACCATATATTTT. The chain links TRBV30 to TRBJ1-3, with D hard to call. This CDR3 region has 16 residues. The germline V gene encodes CDR1 GTSNPN and CDR2 SVGIG (reference sequence). V dropped 3 bases and J dropped 0 bases, with 15 bases sitting between them.

V is TRBV25-1 and J is TRBJ1-2; D may be TRBD1 (5 bases). The CDR3 has 18 amino acids. Trimming pared 6 bases from V and 3 bases from J, leaving 26 bases between. Germline CDR1 reads MGHDK; CDR2 reads SYGVNS. The CDR3 sequence: CASSPLGEKGPTYYGYTF. The CDR3 DNA follows: TGTGCCAGCAGCCCCTTAGGGGAAAAGGGCCCGACTTACTATGGCTACACCTTC.

This chain connects TRBV10-2 to TRBJ2-3; the D is unclear. The CDR3 is 12 residues long. Germline V gene lookup returns CDR1 WSHSY and CDR2 SAAADI. Between the trimmed V and J ends, which lost 3 bases and 4 bases, there was a span of 5 bases. The CDR3 region is CASSERSDTQYF. The DNA for the CDR3 is TGCGCCAGCAGTGAAAGGTCAGATACGCAGTATTTT.